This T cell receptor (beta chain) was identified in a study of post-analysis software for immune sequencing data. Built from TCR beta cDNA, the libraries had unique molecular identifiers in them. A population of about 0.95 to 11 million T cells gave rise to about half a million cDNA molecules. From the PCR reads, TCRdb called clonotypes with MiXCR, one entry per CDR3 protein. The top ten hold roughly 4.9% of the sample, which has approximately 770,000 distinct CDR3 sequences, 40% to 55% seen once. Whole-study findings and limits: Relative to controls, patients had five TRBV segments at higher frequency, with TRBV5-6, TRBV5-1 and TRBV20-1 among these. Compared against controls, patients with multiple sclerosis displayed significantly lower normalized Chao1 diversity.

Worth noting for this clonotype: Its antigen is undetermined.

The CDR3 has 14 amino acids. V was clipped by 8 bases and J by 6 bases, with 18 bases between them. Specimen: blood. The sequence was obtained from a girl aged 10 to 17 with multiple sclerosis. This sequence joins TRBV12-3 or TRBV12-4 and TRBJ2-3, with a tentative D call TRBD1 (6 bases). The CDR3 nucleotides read TGTGCCAGCTCTGGCAGGGACAAAGGGGATACGCAGTATTTT. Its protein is CASSGRDKGDTQYF.